This is a list of T cell receptor beta chains from one sample in a study of T cells after yellow fever vaccination. TCRdb re-derived calls from the 5' RACE reads in MiXCR, one entry per CDR3 protein. The sample holds 400,000 to 450,000 distinct CDR3 sequences; approximately 19% are singletons and the top ten take roughly a sixth. The sample was PBMCs, taken before the yellow fever booster vaccination. These receptors were obtained from a man between 18 and 29 years old who received the YFV17D yellow fever vaccine. The CDR3 runs from the conserved cysteine through the conserved F or W. The order of the fields is V gene, J gene, CDR3 protein.

TRBV9	TRBJ2-1	CASSEAGGLDEQFF
TRBV2	TRBJ1-1	CASSERPALAFF
TRBV5-1	TRBJ2-1	CASSYPGQGANEQFF
TRBV7-2	TRBJ1-2	CASSVVGGSYGYTF
TRBV7-9	TRBJ1-2	CASSSGTGNVYTF
TRBV6-6	TRBJ1-5	CAEGGTSNQPQHF
TRBV5-1	TRBJ2-3	CASRPGLAGTDTQYF
TRBV10-3	TRBJ2-7	CAISWTGLNEQYF
TRBV28	TRBJ2-4	CASSLTQGVENIQYF
TRBV12-3/TRBV12-4	TRBJ2-3	CASSLALASGSTDTQYF
TRBV24-1	TRBJ2-3	CATSEVSTDTQYF
TRBV20-1	TRBJ2-5	CSASGIYQETQYF
TRBV12-3/TRBV12-4	TRBJ2-3	CASSPPPTSGGTGTDTQYF
TRBV5-6	TRBJ2-1	CASSLPGRGSYNEQFF
TRBV7-2	TRBJ2-3	CASGASAPKRDTQYF
TRBV3-1	TRBJ2-7	CASSHQGAAYEQYF
TRBV5-5	TRBJ2-5	CASSEGQAIRVWETQYF
TRBV6-7	TRBJ2-3	CASNKNEDTQYF
TRBV12-3/TRBV12-4	TRBJ2-3	CASSLDSSGATDTQYF
TRBV7-9	TRBJ2-3	CASSLRLAGRTDTQYF
TRBV20-1	TRBJ2-1	CSARADTSIGNEQFF
TRBV20-1	TRBJ2-7	CSALSGLSSYEQYF
TRBV7-2	TRBJ2-1	CATTAYNEQFF
TRBV7-9	TRBJ1-2	CASSRDRGYGYTF
TRBV2	TRBJ2-2	CASTERESNTGELFF
TRBV18	TRBJ2-7	CASSPGGHSYEQYF
TRBV25-1	TRBJ2-2	CATLREGTANTGELFF
TRBV7-8	TRBJ2-1	CASSPGHDEQFF
TRBV24-1	TRBJ2-1	CATSDSSGDNEQFF
TRBV6-6	TRBJ1-5	CASSVGGPQHF
TRBV10-3	TRBJ2-1	CAISRTSGVYNEQFF
TRBV9	TRBJ1-4	CASSRAPPMDEKLFF
TRBV5-5	TRBJ2-2	CASSSEWTGELFF
TRBV6-5	TRBJ1-4	CASSYSRESNEKLFF
TRBV6-6	TRBJ2-4	CASSKTVAWAKNIQYF
TRBV7-3	TRBJ2-5	CASSLRGLMAVQGETQYF
TRBV9	TRBJ2-3	CASSVGAGTASDTQYF
TRBV7-9	TRBJ2-1	CASRDLADEQFF
TRBV29-1	TRBJ2-7	CSVFGGTSSYEQYF
TRBV4-2	TRBJ2-1	CASSRDGGSYNEQFF
TRBV12-3/TRBV12-4	TRBJ2-1	CASSLIRLLNNEQFF
TRBV29-1	TRBJ2-1	CSVGEQINNEQFF
TRBV4-3	TRBJ1-4	CASSQEKGLGEKLFF
TRBV6-2/TRBV6-3	TRBJ2-1	CASSSPGQGLPEQFF
TRBV29-1	TRBJ2-1	CSVATSGASSYNEQFF
TRBV4-2	TRBJ2-5	CASSQGVLEEGETQYF
TRBV7-2	TRBJ2-3	CASSLVAGTSGAPDTQYF
TRBV20-1	TRBJ2-6	CSVALPGANVLTF
TRBV7-6	TRBJ2-1	CASSQLDRHNEQFF
TRBV29-1	TRBJ1-5	CSVGGAWNQPQHF
TRBV6-2/TRBV6-3	TRBJ2-3	CASRLPSAGTRTDTQYF
TRBV7-9	TRBJ1-1	CAIIGQTNTEAFF
TRBV7-2	TRBJ2-2	CASSLSFPGGTGELFF
TRBV9	TRBJ2-3	CASSVEVTFTDTQYF
TRBV9	TRBJ1-6	CASSVARADSPLHF